This T cell receptor (beta chain) originates from a study of shared clonotypes between healthy human individuals. CDR1 MDHEN and CDR2 SYDVKM come from the germline V gene. The trim removed 6 bases at V and 7 bases at J, leaving 11 bases unmatched. This CDR3 has 14 amino acids. General observations from the study: Memory subsets had estimated richness that was generally smaller than that of naive subsets. The expectation was that sequencing depth would affect clonotype sharing among donors.

About this clone: The antigen remains undetermined.

The authors split each subset's genomic DNA evenly across several immunoSEQ plates. In the sorted-subset replicate PCRs, 200 ng DNA, around 32,000 T cell genomes, was used. Method: immunoSEQ multiplex PCR; TCRdb's copy keeps in-frame clones and lacks some. The profile shows approximately 180,000 clones, 90% to 95% of them singletons. This chain joins TRBV28 and TRBJ1-2, with TRBD1 identical over 7 bases. The receptor was isolated from a woman in her twenties or thirties in good health. What was sequenced was naive CD4+ T cells sorted from blood. Subset meaning: CD45RA+ positively selected. CDR3 nucleotides: TGTGCCAGCAGCTCGAACTCGGGACAGTTTGGCTACACCTTC. Translation: CASSSNSGQFGYTF.